A single sample gave rise to the 26 T cell receptor beta chains below, sequenced in a study of response to subunit inactivated influenza vaccine. MiXCR, applied by TCRdb to the RT-PCR reads, yields one record per CDR3 protein. The repertoire holds 500,000 to 600,000 distinct CDR3 sequences, over 9% seen once, with roughly 9.6% in the top ten. This sample was shared with a second study, whose subject was T cells expressing NK-cell markers. That work states: 5'RACE template switching built TCR beta cDNA with unique molecular identifiers.

The sample here was PBMCs from blood, taken on the day of vaccination. The receptors come from a middle-aged man who received an inactivated influenza vaccine.

This clonotype occurred a few times. The CDR3 coding sequence is TGTGCCAGCAGCGTAGAGGCTGGCCTAGGGACCCAGTACTTC. It is translated as CASSVEAGLGTQYF. The rearrangement joins TRBV9 to TRBJ2-5; D gene unclear. Germline values: CDR1 SGDLS, CDR2 YYNGEE. This CDR3 is built from 14 residues. The V end was cut by 0 bases, the J end by 7 bases, with 13 bases between.

The DNA of the CDR3 is TGTGCCAGCTCACCACAAGGGACAGCAAATTCACCCCTCCACTTT. Protein sequence: CASSPQGTANSPLHF. The chain combines TRBV18 with TRBJ1-6; 7 bases are shared with TRBD1. This CDR3 spans 15 amino acids. The V and J ends lost 1 base and 7 bases, in that order; junction bases with no gene match: 4. Per germline, CDR1 KGHSH and CDR2 LQKENI.

This chain joins TRBV11-2 and TRBJ1-5, with no clear D. V lost 2 bases, J lost 4 bases, and 21 bases lay in between. There are 18 residues in the CDR3. CDR1 and CDR2 from the germline V gene are SGHAT and FQNNGV. CDR3 nucleotides: TGTGCCAGCAGCTTACGGGGTCCTACTTTCCTAGAAAATCAGCCCCAGCATTTT. Translation gives CASSLRGPTFLENQPQHF.

This clonotype was detected a few times. V and J are TRBV4-3 and TRBJ2-1, with 10 bases identical to TRBD1. The length of the CDR3 is 15 residues. The V segment lost 0 bases and the J segment 10 bases; nucleotides outside the gene matches: 6. CDR1 LGHNA and CDR2 YSLEER come from the germline V gene. CDR3 amino acids: CASSQDGTGVDEQFF. In DNA, the CDR3 is TGCGCCAGCAGCCAAGACGGGACAGGGGTCGACGAGCAGTTCTTC.

The V call is TRBV20-1, the J call TRBJ2-1; no firm D call. CDR1 is DFQATT, CDR2 SNEGSKA, per germline (reference sequence). The CDR3 is made up of 13 amino acids. With 0 bases removed from V and 15 bases from J, the gap between germline ends came to 18 bases. The CDR3 loop is CSARDFESLFAFF. The CDR3 nucleotides read TGCAGTGCTAGAGATTTTGAATCTTTATTCGCGTTCTTC.

This clonotype was seen ten or more times. This rearrangement joins TRBV14 to TRBJ2-7, with TRBD1 as a possible D gene (6 bases). The CDR3 is 15 amino acids. CDR1 and CDR2 from the germline V gene are SGHDN and FVKESK. V lost 4 bases to trimming and J lost 3 bases, with 16 bases between them. CDR3 loop: CASSRDTGYGYEQYF. In DNA, the CDR3 is TGTGCCAGCAGCCGAGACACAGGGTACGGCTACGAGCAGTACTTC.

This clonotype was counted between two and nine times. The chain links TRBV6-2 or TRBV6-3 to TRBJ2-7; TRBD2 agrees at 15 bases. V shed 5 bases and J 0 bases; nucleotides not matched to a gene: 2. The CDR3 loop spans 16 amino acids. The germline V gene has CDR1 MNHEY and CDR2 SVGEGT. CDR3 loop: CASSAGLAGGSYEQYF. The CDR3 DNA reads as TGTGCCAGCAGTGCGGGACTAGCGGGAGGCTCCTACGAGCAGTACTTC.

V and J are TRBV30 and TRBJ2-2; D possibly uses TRBD1 or TRBD2 (6 bases each). V was pared by 4 bases and J by 0 bases, with 24 bases between. The CDR3 has 19 residues. CDR1 and CDR2 (germline): GTSNPN, SVGIG (reference sequence). CDR3 sequence (DNA): TGTGCCTGGACCAACCTATTATTGACCCGGGGGCCGAACACCGGGGAGCTGTTTTTT. This codes for CAWTNLLLTRGPNTGELFF.

V gene TRBV11-2 combines with J gene TRBJ2-1; D unclear. The CDR3 totals 15 residues. Germline CDR1 and CDR2: SGHAT and FQNNGV. The ends were cut back, 4 bases at V and 6 bases at J, with 16 bases in the middle. DNA of the CDR3: TGTGCCAGCAGCTCTGGAACGGGCTGGGGCAATGAGCAGTTCTTC. Translated, it gives CASSSGTGWGNEQFF. Combining the CDR3 with reference TRBV11-2 and TRBJ2-1 gives the whole variable domain EAGVAQSPRYKIIEKRQSVAFWCNPISGHATLYWYQQILGQGPKLLIQFQNNGVVDDSQLPKDRFSAERLKGVDSTLKIQPAKLEDSAVYLCASSSGTGWGNEQFFGPGTRLTVL.

The rearrangement joins TRBV12-3 or TRBV12-4 to TRBJ2-5; 7 bases line up with TRBD1. The CDR3 loop spans 14 amino acids. V dropped 2 bases and J dropped 5; count of bases not matched to a gene: 5. CDR3 sequence reads: CASSLPDRAETQYF. The CDR3 nucleotides read TGTGCCAGCAGTTTACCTGACAGGGCGGAGACCCAGTACTTC.

This clonotype was detected ten times or more. The chain links TRBV5-1 to TRBJ1-2; D is ambiguous. This CDR3 is built from 13 residues. Germline-derived CDR1 and CDR2 are SGHRS and YFSETQ. V gave up 5 bases and J gave up 2 bases, with 10 bases separating them. The CDR3 loop is CASRRAPNYGYTF. DNA of the CDR3: TGCGCCAGCAGGAGGGCACCAAACTATGGCTACACCTTC.

In this sample, this clonotype turned up many times. The V and J genes are TRBV5-1 and TRBJ1-1, with D tentatively TRBD1 (6 bases). The V and J ends lost 4 bases and 4 bases respectively, with 17 bases between them. The germline V gene encodes CDR1 SGHRS and CDR2 YFSETQ. The CDR3 contains 15 residues. In DNA, the CDR3 is TGCGCCAGCAGCCACGGCCAGGGGACTGGCACTGAAGCTTTCTTT. As protein: CASSHGQGTGTEAFF.

In this sample, this clonotype turned up a few times. The rearrangement joins TRBV16 to TRBJ2-1; D gene uncertain. The CDR3 has 15 residues. Germline lookup yields CDR1 KGHSY and CDR2 FQNENV. V lost 3 bases and J 0 bases, leaving 9 bases between the germline ends. The CDR3 sequence is CASSQSRVSYNEQFF. Written as DNA, the CDR3 is TGTGCCAGCAGCCAGTCAAGGGTCTCCTACAATGAGCAGTTCTTC.

J is TRBJ2-1 and V is TRBV28; D perhaps matches TRBD2 (6 bases). V lost 2 bases and J 3 bases, leaving 11 bases between the germline ends. Germline CDR1 MDHEN, CDR2 SYDVKM. CDR3 length: 15 residues. The CDR3 loop is CASSLPGTVYNEQFF. The CDR3 nucleotides are TGTGCCAGCAGTTTACCCGGGACTGTCTACAATGAGCAGTTCTTC.

The chain combines TRBV24-1 with TRBJ2-3; D unresolved. The CDR3 has 15 residues. Deletions cut 5 bases from V and 0 bases from J, with 11 bases between. Per the germline V gene, CDR1 is KGHDR and CDR2 is SFDVKD. The CDR3 here is CATSGATASTDTQYF. The CDR3 bases are TGTGCCACCAGTGGAGCCACCGCCAGCACAGATACGCAGTATTTT.

This clonotype was seen a few times. This chain joins TRBV9 and TRBJ2-5, with no clear D. Germline V gives CDR1 SGDLS, CDR2 YYNGEE. This CDR3 is built from 14 residues. V dropped 0 bases and J dropped 5 bases, with 11 bases sitting between them. Here the CDR3 DNA reads TGTGCCAGCAGCGTAGCTTACGCTGGGGAGACCCAGTACTTC. This encodes CASSVAYAGETQYF.

CDR3 coding DNA: TGTGCCAGCAGTCGGGCGACAGGGATTCTCTACGAGCAGTACTTC. Residues: CASSRATGILYEQYF. The gene calls are TRBV6-2 or TRBV6-3 and TRBJ2-7; 7 bases agree with TRBD1. Germline V gene data show CDR1 as MNHEY and CDR2 as SVGEGT. J was trimmed by 3 bases and V by 5 bases; bases with no gene match: 10. The CDR3 has 15 residues.

The CDR3 loop reads CASRKPGTNTGELFF. Here the CDR3 DNA reads TGTGCCAGCAGAAAACCCGGGACTAACACCGGGGAGCTGTTTTTT. J is TRBJ2-2 and V is TRBV2; tentatively, D is TRBD2 (6 bases). The CDR3 loop spans 15 amino acids. V was pared by 6 bases and J by 2 bases, with 13 bases between. Germline V gene lookup returns CDR1 SNHLY and CDR2 FYNNEI.

The chain couples TRBV10-3 to TRBJ2-1; 11 bases agree with TRBD2. There are 16 residues in the CDR3. The V segment lost 6 bases and the J segment 9 bases; nucleotides outside the gene matches: 13. In germline, CDR1 is ENHRY, CDR2 SYGVKD. CDR3 DNA sequence: TGTGCCATCAGCCCGCAATTAGCGGGGGGGCCTCGTGAGCAGTTCTTC. Amino acids: CAISPQLAGGPREQFF.

This clonotype has a count of ten or more. V and J are TRBV4-1 and TRBJ1-1; D might be TRBD1 (5 bases). Germline V gene data show CDR1 as MGHRA and CDR2 as YSYEKL. The CDR3 has 13 residues. The V gene lost 3 bases and the J gene lost 5 bases, with 10 bases spanning the gap. The CDR3 DNA follows: TGCGCCAGCAGCCACGCAGGGATTACTGAAGCTTTCTTT. This sequence encodes CASSHAGITEAFF.

This rearrangement joins TRBV28 to TRBJ2-3, with 9 bases matching TRBD2. After removal of 7 bases from V and 7 bases from J, the junction contained 9 bases not matched to a gene. The germline V gene encodes CDR1 MDHEN and CDR2 SYDVKM. The CDR3 covers 14 residues. CDR3 sequence reads: CASIISGGLNTQYF. The CDR3 DNA reads TGTGCCAGCATAATTAGCGGGGGCTTAAATACGCAGTATTTT.

At least ten counts were recorded for this clonotype. This sequence joins TRBV12-3 or TRBV12-4 and TRBJ2-2; 8 nucleotides match TRBD1. V dropped 7 bases and J dropped 4; count of bases not matched to a gene: 5. The CDR3 covers 14 residues. The CDR3 here is CASTPDRATGELFF. In DNA, the CDR3 is TGTGCCAGCACCCCGGACAGGGCCACCGGGGAGCTGTTTTTT.

This clonotype turned up a few times. The CDR3 loop is CSARDTGGLEKLFF. DNA of the CDR3: TGCAGTGCTAGGGACACAGGGGGCTTAGAAAAACTGTTTTTT. The chain carries TRBV20-1 and TRBJ1-4; 9 nucleotides line up with TRBD1. The length of the CDR3 is 14 residues. J was trimmed by 8 bases and V by 3 bases; bases with no gene match: 7. Germline values: CDR1 DFQATT, CDR2 SNEGSKA (reference sequence).

Many counts were recorded for this clonotype. The genes are TRBV12-3 or TRBV12-4 and TRBJ2-1; D might be TRBD2 (5 bases). V lost 1 base to trimming and J lost 2 bases, with 6 bases between them. This CDR3 has 14 amino acids. CDR3 amino acids: CASSLGGTYNEQFF. The DNA of the CDR3 is TGTGCCAGCAGTTTAGGAGGGACCTACAATGAGCAGTTCTTC.

This chain uses TRBV11-2 with TRBJ2-1; tentative D call: TRBD1 (5 bases). The CDR3 covers 15 residues. Germline CDR1 SGHAT, CDR2 FQNNGV. Trimming took 3 bases from V and 2 from J, leaving 11 bases between them. In nucleotides, the CDR3 is TGTGCCAGCAGCTTTAATCTGGGGCCCTACAATGAGCAGTTCTTC. It translates to CASSFNLGPYNEQFF.

V is TRBV12-3 or TRBV12-4 and J is TRBJ2-5; TRBD2 might be the D (6 bases). The V and J ends lost 6 bases and 3 bases respectively, with 17 bases between them. There are 15 residues in the CDR3. CDR3 region: CASSPKTSPKETQYF. CDR3 DNA sequence: TGTGCCAGCAGCCCTAAGACTAGTCCCAAAGAGACCCAGTACTTC.